This TCR beta chain was observed in a study of cytomegalovirus exposure and HLA in healthy donors. The study ran its PCR with 60 Vbeta and 13 Jbeta primers. This table comes from immunoSEQ multiplex PCR, and its TCRdb copy is limited to in-frame clones, with some not included. Among some 97,000 clones listed, roughly 88% were seen once. V lost 5 bases and J 5 bases, leaving 18 bases between the germline ends. Germline V gene sequence: CDR1 MNHNS, CDR2 SASEGT. This CDR3 contains 15 residues. About this clone itself: Its specificity is not known.

Whole-study findings and limits: A later analysis showed TCR association rates differing by HLA locus, peaking at DRB1 and lowest at HLA-C.

Source material: PBMCs. This TCR was recovered from a young woman in good health and CMV-seronegative. This chain connects TRBV6-1 to TRBJ2-5, with D possibly TRBD1 on 6 matching bases. The CDR3 region has the DNA TGTGCCAGCAGTCGCAGACAGGCCTGGATGGAGACCCAGTACTTC. Its protein product is CASSRRQAWMETQYF.